The T cell receptor beta chain under discussion was sequenced for a study of OX40 agonist ivuxolimab in advanced cancers. Looking at the study overall: Those treated in dose escalation had hepatocellular carcinoma, melanoma, renal cell cancer or head and neck cancer.

V dropped 3 bases and J dropped 3 bases, with 8 bases sitting between them. This CDR3 comprises 14 residues. In germline, CDR1 is SEHNR, CDR2 FQNEAQ (reference sequence). The data were produced by immunoSEQ multiplex PCR, yet TCRdb's version contains in-frame clones alone and is incomplete. The sample holds about 48,000 clones; about 88% are singletons and the top ten take around 1.1%. The chain couples TRBV7-9 to TRBJ1-4; the D is unclear. This TCR was sampled from an adult with an advanced solid tumor such as melanoma, head and neck, liver or kidney cancer. The sample was CD4+ or CD8+ T cells sorted from blood, taken in a trial of the OX40 agonist ivuxolimab. The CDR3 is CASSFRRANEKLFF. In DNA form, the CDR3 reads TGTGCCAGCAGCTTCCGACGGGCTAATGAAAAACTGTTTTTT.